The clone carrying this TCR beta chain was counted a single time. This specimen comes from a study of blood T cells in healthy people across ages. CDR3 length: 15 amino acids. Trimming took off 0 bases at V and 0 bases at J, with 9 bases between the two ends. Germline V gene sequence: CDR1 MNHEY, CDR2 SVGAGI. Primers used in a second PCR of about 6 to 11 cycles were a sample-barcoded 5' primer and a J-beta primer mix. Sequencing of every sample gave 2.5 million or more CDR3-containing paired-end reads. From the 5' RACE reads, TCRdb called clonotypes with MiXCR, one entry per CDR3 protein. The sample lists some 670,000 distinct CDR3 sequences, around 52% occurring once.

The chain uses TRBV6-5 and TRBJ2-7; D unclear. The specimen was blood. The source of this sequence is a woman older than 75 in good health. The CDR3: CASSYSLQSSYEQYF. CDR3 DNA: TGTGCCAGCAGTTACTCGTTGCAGAGCTCCTACGAGCAGTACTTC.